These T cell receptor beta chains were read from a single sample in a study of Graves' ophthalmopathy and Graves' hyperthyroidism. TCRdb called the multiplex PCR reads again in MiXCR, with one record for every CDR3 protein. This table has almost 400,000 distinct CDR3 sequences, around 19% appearing once. The sequenced material came from peripheral blood. The receptors originated from a woman between 18 and 29 years old with Graves' ophthalmopathy. Both conserved end residues are part of each CDR3. The D gene is left open where the match is weak. Clone size is given as once, few, many, or a class for an expanded clone.

TRBV6-5	TRBD2	many	TRBJ2-7	CASSLIAGGPPLYEQYF	TGTGCCAGCAGTTTGATAGCGGGAGGGCCCCCCCTTTACGAGCAGTACTTC
TRBV6-5	-	many	TRBJ1-3	CASSYSTGRGNTIYF	TGTGCCAGCAGTTACTCCACAGGGAGAGGAAACACCATATATTTT
TRBV29-1	-	many	TRBJ1-1	CSVRLGVGGTEAFF	TGCAGCGTCCGTCTTGGGGTAGGAGGCACTGAAGCTTTCTTT
TRBV5-1	-	many	TRBJ1-2	CASNREGYGYTF	TGCGCCAGCAACAGGGAAGGGTATGGCTACACCTTC
TRBV20-1	-	many	TRBJ2-6	CSVRGAPGWANVLTF	TGCAGTGTCAGGGGGGCACCCGGTTGGGCCAACGTCCTGACTTTC
TRBV29-1	-	many	TRBJ1-2	CSDTGRLPTSNYGYTF	TGCAGCGATACCGGGAGATTGCCTACCTCTAACTATGGCTACACCTTC
TRBV28	TRBD1	many	TRBJ1-5	CASFIQGAGNQPQHF	TGTGCCAGCTTTATCCAGGGGGCTGGCAATCAGCCCCAGCATTTT
TRBV27	-	many	TRBJ1-6	CASSRQANSPLHF	TGTGCCAGCAGTAGACAGGCTAATTCACCCCTCCACTTT
TRBV2	-	many	TRBJ2-2	CAIPGAPRFDGELFF	TGTGCCATTCCCGGAGCCCCTCGGTTTGACGGGGAGCTGTTTTTT
TRBV30	-	many	TRBJ1-2	CAWSVPGDYGYTF	TGTGCCTGGAGTGTACCTGGGGACTATGGCTACACCTTC
TRBV2	-	many	TRBJ2-7	CASSEGRYEQYF	TGTGCCAGCAGTGAAGGGCGTTACGAGCAGTACTTC
TRBV15	-	many	TRBJ1-2	CATEQNYNYGYTF	TGTGCCACCGAACAGAATTATAACTATGGCTACACCTTC
TRBV19	TRBD1	many	TRBJ1-5	CASTPTGGGYSNQPQHF	TGTGCCAGTACCCCTACAGGGGGTGGATATAGCAATCAGCCCCAGCATTTT